What follows is one TCR beta chain and its context. This specimen comes from a study of blood T cell repertoires in COVID-19. On the study more broadly: From the United States, Italy and Spain came samples of acute and convalescent COVID-19.

V dropped 9 bases and J dropped 6; count of bases not matched to a gene: 7. Germline V gives CDR1 LNHDA, CDR2 SQIVND (reference sequence). The CDR3 runs to 13 residues. TCRdb's copy holds only in-frame clones and misses some; the assay was immunoSEQ multiplex PCR. The sample yields about 290,000 clones, about nine tenths seen once. The chain uses TRBV19 and TRBJ2-1; 8 bases fit TRBD1. The sequence was obtained from a woman aged 25 to 39 with COVID-19, enrolled during active disease. Sample: peripheral blood. The CDR3 nucleotides read TGTGCCAGCCGCCGGACAGGGTCCAATGAGCAGTTCTTC. This sequence encodes CASRRTGSNEQFF.